This T cell receptor (beta chain) comes out of a study of T cells in Graves' hyperthyroidism and ophthalmopathy. Exclusion of a patient resulted from uncontrolled infection, other autoimmune disease, pregnancy or lactation. The study based diagnoses on clinical symptoms, serum thyroxine and TRAb, thyroid ultrasound and orbital computed tomography. Amplification targeted TCR beta CDR3 regions from RNA transcripts. The HTBI primer set was used in a first-round RT-PCR of the TCR CDR3. TCRdb reprocessed the multiplex PCR reads with MiXCR, giving one entry per CDR3 protein. This sample yields fewer than 750,000 distinct CDR3 sequences, of which about 15% are seen a single time; roughly 4.5% belongs to the top ten. There are many counts of this clonotype. The V gene's germline CDR1 is SGDLS and CDR2 YYNGEE. There are 13 residues in the CDR3. V lost 0 bases and J lost 6, with 9 bases in between.

The source of this sequence is a middle-aged woman with Graves' ophthalmopathy. The V and J genes are TRBV9 and TRBJ1-1; no reliable D call. The sample consisted of blood. The CDR3 region has the DNA TGTGCCAGCAGCGTAGGGGAGGGAGCTGAAGCTTTCTTT. Translating it yields CASSVGEGAEAFF.